This TCR beta chain comes out of a study of regulatory T cells in long-lasting Graves disease. Assembly of TCR beta libraries relied on iRepertoire HTBI primers together with Arm-PCR of CDR3 regions. TCRdb re-called the multiplex PCR reads through MiXCR, storing one row per CDR3 protein. The table lists around 500,000 distinct CDR3 sequences, approximately 12% of them singletons, with 8.9% in the top ten. This clonotype has a count of ten or more. As for time point: newly diagnosed GD, antithyroid drugs for less than 3 months. Making the TCR library involved RNA that had been extracted from PBMCs. Patients hailed from an endocrinology department in Xi'an, China. These records were also assigned to another study, of T cells in Graves' hyperthyroidism and ophthalmopathy.

The starting material was peripheral blood mononuclear cells (PBMCs), obtained at new diagnosis, from a patient treated with antithyroid drugs. The sequence derives from a woman aged 30 to 39 with Graves disease.

The DNA for the CDR3 is TGCAGTGCTAGAGATGATGGTTTGGAGTTCTACAATGAGCAGTTCTTC. Amino acid sequence: CSARDDGLEFYNEQFF. The rearrangement links TRBV20-1 to TRBJ2-1, with D unresolved. This CDR3 is built from 16 residues. The V gene lost 0 bases and the J gene lost 3 bases, with 15 bases spanning the gap. Germline loops: CDR1 DFQATT, CDR2 SNEGSKA (reference sequence).